Shown below are 20 T cell receptor beta chains from a single sample sequenced in a study of blood T cell repertoires in COVID-19. Some clones are missing from TCRdb's copy, which holds only in-frame ones; the method was immunoSEQ multiplex PCR. The repertoire holds about 250,000 clones, with roughly 85% as singletons. Sequencing used PBMCs or T cells enriched from blood (not recorded which). The receptors were sampled from a man aged 35-49 years who had been exposed to COVID-19.

V gene TRBV25-1 combines with J gene TRBJ2-5; 9 nucleotides align to TRBD2. Trimming took 5 bases from V and 2 from J; bases not matched to a gene: 3. The CDR3 spans 14 residues. From germline, CDR1 is MGHDK and CDR2 SYGVNS. The DNA of the CDR3 is TGTGCCAGCAGTATTAGCGGGAGTCAAGAGACCCAGTACTTC. Protein product: CASSISGSQETQYF.

This chain uses TRBV20-1 with TRBJ2-5; D may be TRBD2 (6 bases). This CDR3 region has 13 residues. CDR1 is DFQATT, CDR2 SNEGSKA, per germline (reference sequence). V lost 3 bases, J lost 4 bases, and 12 bases lay in between. The CDR3 sequence is CSASRLVVETQYF. The CDR3 DNA sequence: TGCAGTGCTAGTAGACTAGTCGTAGAGACCCAGTACTTC.

This clone was counted between two and nine times. V is TRBV5-1 and J is TRBJ2-1; 12 nucleotides agree with TRBD1. The CDR3 loop spans 15 amino acids. Trimming took 2 bases from V and 9 from J; bases not matched to a gene: 6. The V gene's germline CDR1 is SGHRS and CDR2 YFSETQ. This CDR3 reads CASSFRDRGRGEQFF. For the CDR3, the DNA is TGCGCCAGCAGCTTCCGGGACAGGGGGCGCGGTGAGCAGTTCTTC.

J is TRBJ2-7 and V is TRBV9; 10 bases line up with TRBD1. This CDR3 spans 14 amino acids. Germline V gives CDR1 SGDLS, CDR2 YYNGEE. The junction had 4 bases not matched to a gene; V was cut back by 4 bases and J by 3 bases. The CDR3 protein is CASSRDRGNYEQYF. DNA of the CDR3: TGTGCCAGCAGCCGGGACAGGGGTAACTACGAGCAGTACTTC. Drawing the rest from reference TRBV9 and TRBJ2-7, the complete variable domain is DSGVTQTPKHLITATGQRVTLRCSPRSGDLSVYWYQQSLDQGLQFLIQYYNGEERAKGNILERFSAQQFPDLHSELNLSSLELGDSALYFCASSRDRGNYEQYFGPGTRLTVT.

V and J are TRBV19 and TRBJ1-4, with 10 bases matching TRBD1. With V trimmed by 9 bases and J by 2 bases, 6 bases remained unmatched. The CDR3 is made up of 15 amino acids. From germline, CDR1 is LNHDA and CDR2 SQIVND (reference sequence). CDR3: CASRDRGSTNEKLFF. The CDR3 nucleotides read TGTGCCAGCCGGGACAGGGGTTCTACTAATGAAAAACTGTTTTTT.

This chain joins TRBV19 and TRBJ2-3, with 10 bases fitting TRBD2. The V gene's germline CDR1 is LNHDA and CDR2 SQIVND (reference sequence). J was trimmed by 2 bases and V by 4 bases; bases with no gene match: 3. The CDR3 covers 15 residues. Here the CDR3 reads CASSRTSGFTDTQYF. CDR3 sequence (DNA): TGTGCCAGTAGTAGGACTAGCGGCTTCACAGATACGCAGTATTTT. Drawing the rest from reference TRBV19 and TRBJ2-3, the complete variable domain is DGGITQSPKYLFRKEGQNVTLSCEQNLNHDAMYWYRQDPGQGLRLIYYSQIVNDFQKGDIAEGYSVSREKKESFPLTVTSAQKNPTAFYLCASSRTSGFTDTQYFGPGTRLTVL.

The rearrangement uses TRBV5-1 and TRBJ2-1; 10 positions agree with TRBD1. The CDR3 loop spans 14 amino acids. CDR1 is SGHRS, CDR2 YFSETQ, per germline. The J segment lost 6 bases and the V segment lost 2 bases, leaving 2 bases of the junction unmatched. The CDR3 nucleotides read TGCGCCAGCAGCTTAAGGGACAGGGGCAATGAGCAGTTCTTC. Its translation: CASSLRDRGNEQFF.

The chain recombines TRBV27 with TRBJ2-7, with D unclear. Trimming stripped 3 bases from V and 0 bases from J, with 6 bases between. The CDR3 runs to 13 residues. Germline lookup yields CDR1 MNHEY and CDR2 SMNVEV (reference sequence). CDR3 amino acids: CASSLGNSYEQYF. The CDR3 nucleotides read TGTGCCAGCAGTTTGGGCAACTCCTACGAGCAGTACTTC.

The chain joins TRBV5-1 to TRBJ2-5; 10 nucleotides line up with TRBD1. V shed 4 bases, J shed 4 bases, and the junction held 7 bases outside the gene matches. Per germline, CDR1 SGHRS and CDR2 YFSETQ. The CDR3 loop spans 15 amino acids. CDR3: CASSPGTGVRETQYF. The DNA for the CDR3 is TGCGCCAGCAGCCCCGGGACAGGGGTGCGAGAGACCCAGTACTTC.

The J gene is TRBJ2-7, the V gene TRBV5-1; D gene unclear. CDR3 size: 16 residues. Germline assignment: CDR1 SGHRS and CDR2 YFSETQ. V was trimmed by 4 bases and J by 3 bases, leaving 20 bases between them. In DNA, the CDR3 is TGCGCCAGCAGCCCCGCCCCCGAGCCGGTAAGCTACGAGCAGTACTTC. Protein sequence: CASSPAPEPVSYEQYF.

The V gene is TRBV27, the J gene TRBJ1-6; D perhaps matches TRBD1 (5 bases). Trimming stripped 3 bases from V and 8 bases from J, with 8 bases between. The CDR3 is 13 residues long. Germline V gene data show CDR1 as MNHEY and CDR2 as SMNVEV (reference sequence). The CDR3 sequence is CASSFQQDSPLHF. The DNA for the CDR3 is TGTGCCAGCAGTTTCCAACAGGATTCACCCCTCCACTTT.

This clone showed up just a few times. The CDR3 sequence is CASSQGIQAGYTF. DNA of the CDR3: TGCGCCAGCAGCCAGGGGATACAGGCTGGCTACACCTTC. The V call is TRBV4-1, the J call TRBJ1-2, with D maybe TRBD1 (5 bases). The germline V gene has CDR1 MGHRA and CDR2 YSYEKL. Trimming took 3 bases from V and 7 from J, leaving 12 bases between them. The CDR3 totals 13 residues.

V usage is TRBV11-2 and J usage is TRBJ2-7; D is possibly TRBD2 (5 bases). Per germline, CDR1 SGHAT and CDR2 FQNNGV. V was clipped by 4 bases and J by 2 bases, with 15 bases between them. The CDR3 has 15 residues. CDR3 sequence reads: CASSSPGGSPYEQYF. CDR3 nucleotide sequence: TGTGCCAGCAGCTCTCCCGGAGGTTCTCCCTACGAGCAGTACTTC.

This clone was seen only a few times. The chain carries TRBV6-6 and TRBJ1-4; 7 nucleotides align to TRBD1. V shed 6 bases, J shed 4 bases, and the junction held 14 bases outside the gene matches. This CDR3 is 17 amino acids long. The germline CDR1 and CDR2 sequences are MNHNY and SVGAGI (reference sequence). The chain's CDR3 is CASSRQGTGRRNEKLFF. In DNA, the CDR3 is TGTGCCAGCAGCCGACAGGGTACAGGCCGCCGTAATGAAAAACTGTTTTTT.

The V gene is TRBV12-5, the J gene TRBJ1-2; 8 nucleotides align to TRBD1. Trimming removed 2 bases from V and 7 bases from J; junction bases left unmatched: 3. The V gene's germline CDR1 is LGHNT and CDR2 FRNRAP. The CDR3 loop spans 13 amino acids. CDR3 coding DNA: TGTGCTAGTGGTTTGCAGGGGGCCTCTGGCTACACCTTC. Protein sequence: CASGLQGASGYTF.

The chain has TRBV7-9 and TRBJ1-2; D unclear. CDR3 length equals 13 residues. In germline, CDR1 is SEHNR, CDR2 FQNEAQ (reference sequence). V lost 4 bases and J lost 5, with 11 bases in between. The CDR3 nucleotides read TGTGCCAGCAGCTCCGGGGTAGGGTATGGCTACACCTTC. It specifies CASSSGVGYGYTF.

This clone came up once. The rearrangement joins TRBV15 to TRBJ2-2; 7 bases are a match to TRBD2. The CDR3 runs to 17 residues. Losses at the gene ends were 0 bases for V and 8 bases for J; bases not matched to a gene: 12. The germline CDR1 and CDR2 sequences are LNHNV and YYDKDF (reference sequence). CDR3 amino acids: CATSRDPRRSGFGELFF. The CDR3 DNA sequence: TGTGCCACCAGCAGAGATCCTAGACGTAGCGGGTTTGGGGAGCTGTTTTTT.

The chain employs TRBV6-5 and TRBJ1-5; D gene uncertain. The germline V and J ends were trimmed by 5 bases and 1 base, with 12 bases remaining between them. The CDR3 is made up of 15 amino acids. Germline V gene lookup returns CDR1 MNHEY and CDR2 SVGAGI. DNA for the CDR3: TGTGCCAGCAGTCGGACTCGCACCAGCAATCAGCCCCAGCATTTT. It yields the protein CASSRTRTSNQPQHF.

This clone was observed a single time. The chain recombines TRBV9 with TRBJ2-1; 10 nucleotides align to TRBD2. The V gene end was trimmed by 3 bases and the J gene end by 6 bases; junction bases not matched to a gene: 15. This CDR3 region has 18 residues. Germline CDR1 is SGDLS and CDR2 is YYNGEE. CDR3 nucleotide sequence: TGTGCCAGCAGCGGGAAACAGAGGGGACTAGCGCTGGGCAATGAGCAGTTCTTC. This sequence encodes CASSGKQRGLALGNEQFF.

CDR3 loop: CASSPGTGGFMGTEAFF. DNA for the CDR3: TGTGCCAGCAGCCCGGGGACAGGGGGCTTTATGGGCACTGAAGCTTTCTTT. V gene TRBV5-4 combines with J gene TRBJ1-1; 12 nucleotides line up with TRBD1. CDR3 length equals 17 residues. J lost 4 bases, V lost 4 bases, and 11 bases had no gene match. The germline gives CDR1 SGHNT, CDR2 YYREEE (reference sequence).